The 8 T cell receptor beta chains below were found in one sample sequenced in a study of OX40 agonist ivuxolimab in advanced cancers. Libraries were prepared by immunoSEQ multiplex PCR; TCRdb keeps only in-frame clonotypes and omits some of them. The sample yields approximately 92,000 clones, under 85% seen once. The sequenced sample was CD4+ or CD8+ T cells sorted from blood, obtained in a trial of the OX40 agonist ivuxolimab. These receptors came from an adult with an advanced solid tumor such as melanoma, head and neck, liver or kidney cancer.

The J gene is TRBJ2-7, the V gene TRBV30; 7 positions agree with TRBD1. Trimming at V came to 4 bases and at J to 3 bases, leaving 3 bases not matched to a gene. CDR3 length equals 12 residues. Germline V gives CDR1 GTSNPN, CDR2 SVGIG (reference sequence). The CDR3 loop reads CAWTGGFYEQYF. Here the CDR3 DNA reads TGTGCCTGGACAGGGGGTTTCTACGAGCAGTACTTC.

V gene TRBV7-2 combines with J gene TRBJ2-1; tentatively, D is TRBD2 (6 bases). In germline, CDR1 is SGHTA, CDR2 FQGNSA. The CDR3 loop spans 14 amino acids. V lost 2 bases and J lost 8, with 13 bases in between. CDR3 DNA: TGTGCCAGCAGCTTATGGGCGGGGAGCGATGAGCAGTTCTTC. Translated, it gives CASSLWAGSDEQFF.

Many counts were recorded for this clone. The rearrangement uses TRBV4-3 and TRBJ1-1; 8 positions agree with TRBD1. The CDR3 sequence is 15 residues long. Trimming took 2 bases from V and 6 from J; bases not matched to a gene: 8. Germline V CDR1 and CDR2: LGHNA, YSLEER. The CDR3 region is CASSQIQGGRSEAFF. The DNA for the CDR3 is TGCGCCAGCAGCCAAATACAGGGGGGAAGGTCTGAAGCTTTCTTT.

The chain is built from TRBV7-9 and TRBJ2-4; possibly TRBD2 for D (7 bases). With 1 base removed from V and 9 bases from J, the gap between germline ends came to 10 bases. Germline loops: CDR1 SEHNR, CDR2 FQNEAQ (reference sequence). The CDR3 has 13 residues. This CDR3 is CASSLEGGRIQYF. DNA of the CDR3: TGTGCCAGCAGCTTAGAGGGGGGGCGCATTCAGTACTTC.

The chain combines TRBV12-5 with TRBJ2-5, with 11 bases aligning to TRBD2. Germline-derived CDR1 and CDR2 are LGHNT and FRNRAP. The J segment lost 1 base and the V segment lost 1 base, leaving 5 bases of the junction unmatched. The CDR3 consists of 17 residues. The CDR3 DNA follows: TGTGCTAGTGGTTTGGCCCAGACTAGCGGGGTCCAAGAGACCCAGTACTTC. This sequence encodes CASGLAQTSGVQETQYF.

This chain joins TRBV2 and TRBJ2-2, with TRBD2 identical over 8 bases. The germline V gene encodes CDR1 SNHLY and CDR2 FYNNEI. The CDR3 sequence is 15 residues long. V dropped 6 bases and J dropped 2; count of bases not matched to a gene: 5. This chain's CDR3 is CASSETSVNTGELFF. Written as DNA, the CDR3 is TGTGCCAGCAGCGAGACTAGCGTTAACACCGGGGAGCTGTTTTTT.

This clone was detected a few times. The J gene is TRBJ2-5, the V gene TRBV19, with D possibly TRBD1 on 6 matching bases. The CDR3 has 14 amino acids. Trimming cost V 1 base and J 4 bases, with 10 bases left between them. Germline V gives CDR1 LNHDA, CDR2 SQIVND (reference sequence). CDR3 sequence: CASSIGGHLETQYF. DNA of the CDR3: TGTGCCAGTAGTATAGGGGGGCACCTAGAGACCCAGTACTTC.

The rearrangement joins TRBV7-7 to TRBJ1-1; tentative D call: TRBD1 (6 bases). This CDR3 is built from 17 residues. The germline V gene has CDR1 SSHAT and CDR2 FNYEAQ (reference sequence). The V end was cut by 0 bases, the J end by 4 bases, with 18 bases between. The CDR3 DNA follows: TGTGCCAGCAGCTTAGCGGGGGGGCCACAGGGTAGCACTGAAGCTTTCTTT. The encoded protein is CASSLAGGPQGSTEAFF. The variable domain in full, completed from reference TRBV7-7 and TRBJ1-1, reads GAGVSQSPRYKVTKRGQDVTLRCDPISSHATLYWYQQALGQGPEFLTYFNYEAQPDKSGLPSDRFSAERPEGSISTLTIQRTEQRDSAMYRCASSLAGGPQGSTEAFFGQGTRLTVV.